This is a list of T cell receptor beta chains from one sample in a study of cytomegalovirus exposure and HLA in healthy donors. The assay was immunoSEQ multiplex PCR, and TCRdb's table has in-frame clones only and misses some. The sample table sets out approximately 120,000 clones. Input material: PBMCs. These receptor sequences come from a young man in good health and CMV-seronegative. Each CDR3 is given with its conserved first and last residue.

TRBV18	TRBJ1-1	CASSPRTGSFNTEAFF
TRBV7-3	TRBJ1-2	CASSLMGQEGGYTF
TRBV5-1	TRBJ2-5	CASSIRHLQETQYF
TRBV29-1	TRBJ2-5	CSVSGMQETQYF
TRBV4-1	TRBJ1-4	CASSPGQGPSTNEKLFF
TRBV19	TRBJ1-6	CASSIAGYSSPLHF
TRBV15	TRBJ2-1	CAIASGLSNEQFF
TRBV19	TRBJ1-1	CASSIKIQTEAFF
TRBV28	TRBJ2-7	CASLSTRGQYF
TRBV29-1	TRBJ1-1	CSAKGISNEGRGTEAFF
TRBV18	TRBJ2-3	CASSPPEGRAADTQYF
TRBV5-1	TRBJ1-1	CASSPHQGDTEAFF
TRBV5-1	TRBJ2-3	CASSPGLRPDTQYF
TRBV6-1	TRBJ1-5	CASIEYSNQPQHF
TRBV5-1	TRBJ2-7	CASSLGDSWSMAEQYF
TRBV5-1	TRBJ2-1	CASSHLPGTGISNEQFF
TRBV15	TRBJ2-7	CATRDEEYEQYF
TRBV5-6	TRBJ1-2	CASSPTEFNYGYTF
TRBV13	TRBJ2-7	CASSSRLAGGWEQYF
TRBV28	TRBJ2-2	CASTLTVAQNTGELFF
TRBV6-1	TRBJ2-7	CASSEVRGLYEQYF
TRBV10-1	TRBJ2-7	CASSSTGHYEQYF
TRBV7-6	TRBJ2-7	CASSLGGQANEQYF
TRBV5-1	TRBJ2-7	CASSLDPGKAVRAEQYF
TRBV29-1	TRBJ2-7	CSVYYYEQYF
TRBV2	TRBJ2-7	CASSQRDSTDF